The 24 T cell receptor beta chains presented below share a single source sample, sequenced in a study of T cells after yellow fever vaccination. TCRdb itself ran the 5' RACE reads through MiXCR, one entry per CDR3 protein. The data contain 300,000 to 400,000 distinct CDR3 sequences, roughly an eighth of them singletons. Sequencing used CD4+ T cells sorted from PBMCs, obtained 15 days after the yellow fever booster vaccination. These TCRs come from a man aged 18 to 30 who received the YFV17D yellow fever vaccine.

This clonotype has a count of ten or more. The V call is TRBV7-2, the J call TRBJ2-4; D ambiguous. V was pared by 0 bases and J by 0 bases, with 3 bases between. CDR1 SGHTA and CDR2 FQGNSA come from the germline V gene. The CDR3 runs 14 residues. The CDR3: CASSLAAAKNIQYF. The CDR3 DNA reads as TGTGCCAGCAGCTTAGCGGCAGCCAAAAACATTCAGTACTTC.

The V and J genes are TRBV12-3 or TRBV12-4 and TRBJ1-1; D unclear. V was cut by 3 bases and J by 4 bases, with 9 bases left in between. This CDR3 has 13 amino acids. The CDR3 nucleotides read TGTGCCAGCAGTTTTAGGGTGATCACTGAAGCTTTCTTT. Translated, it gives CASSFRVITEAFF.

This sequence joins TRBV4-1 and TRBJ2-1; 11 bases agree with TRBD2. This CDR3 has 18 amino acids. Germline-derived CDR1 and CDR2 are MGHRA and YSYEKL. V trimming: 1 base; J trimming: 5 bases; junction bases outside the gene matches: 10. This chain's CDR3 is CASSQVLQTSGGHNEQFF. The CDR3 nucleotides are TGCGCCAGCAGCCAAGTCCTCCAAACTAGCGGGGGACACAATGAGCAGTTCTTC.

This chain uses TRBV20-1 with TRBJ1-4, with D perhaps matching TRBD1 (6 bases). The ends were cut back, 6 bases at V and 5 bases at J, with 25 bases in the middle. The CDR3 extends over 17 amino acids. Germline CDR1 DFQATT, CDR2 SNEGSKA (reference sequence). CDR3 sequence reads: CSAHNGISGAGNEKLFF. The CDR3 DNA is TGCAGTGCCCATAACGGGATATCAGGGGCTGGGAATGAAAAACTGTTTTTT.

This rearrangement joins TRBV6-5 to TRBJ2-5, with 9 nucleotides matching TRBD2. The CDR3 has 15 residues. V was pared by 2 bases and J by 4 bases, with 5 bases of the junction left unmatched. Germline V gene data show CDR1 as MNHEY and CDR2 as SVGAGI. The CDR3 spells CASSYASGEGETQYF. The CDR3 region has the DNA TGTGCCAGCAGTTACGCTAGCGGGGAAGGAGAGACCCAGTACTTC.

The V gene is TRBV7-3, the J gene TRBJ2-2; D might be TRBD1 or TRBD2, each matching 5 bases. Germline values: CDR1 SGHTA, CDR2 FQGTGA. The V and J ends lost 2 bases and 4 bases respectively, with 17 bases between them. The CDR3 length is 17 residues. CDR3 loop: CASSLQGGGSGTGELFF. The CDR3 DNA sequence: TGTGCCAGCAGCTTACAGGGTGGGGGTTCGGGCACCGGGGAGCTGTTTTTT.

A few counts support this clonotype. This chain links TRBV12-5 with TRBJ1-5, with 10 bases lining up with TRBD1. With V trimmed by 7 bases and J by 5 bases, 5 bases remained unmatched. Germline V gene data show CDR1 as LGHNT and CDR2 as FRNRAP. The CDR3 covers 14 residues. The CDR3 coding sequence is TGTGCTAGTGCCCCGGGACAGGGGCATCAGCCCCAGCATTTT. Protein product: CASAPGQGHQPQHF.

This clonotype was observed a few times. The gene calls are TRBV7-2 and TRBJ2-5; 10 positions match TRBD2. This CDR3 has 15 amino acids. Trimming took 3 bases from V and 4 from J; bases not matched to a gene: 5. The germline V gene encodes CDR1 SGHTA and CDR2 FQGNSA. The CDR3 is CASSFQRGGRETQYF. The CDR3 DNA reads as TGTGCCAGCAGCTTCCAGCGGGGGGGCCGAGAGACCCAGTACTTC.

This chain joins TRBV3-1 and TRBJ1-1, with D unresolved. Germline V CDR1 and CDR2: LGHDT, YNNKEL (reference sequence). This CDR3 contains 11 residues. With 1 base removed from V and 8 bases from J, the gap between germline ends came to 5 bases. This CDR3 reads CASSQGVEAFF. As DNA, the CDR3 is TGTGCCAGCAGCCAAGGGGTGGAAGCTTTCTTT.

This clonotype was recorded a few times. This chain connects TRBV5-5 to TRBJ2-7; D perhaps matches TRBD2 (6 bases). The CDR3 spans 15 residues. Looked up from germline, CDR1 is SGHKS and CDR2 is YYEKEE (reference sequence). V lost 5 bases to trimming and J lost 2 bases, with 17 bases between them. The CDR3 here is CASRTGLMITYEQYF. DNA of the CDR3: TGTGCCAGCAGGACGGGACTCATGATCACCTACGAGCAGTACTTC.

This clonotype was counted between two and nine times. This chain links TRBV24-1 with TRBJ2-5; tentatively, D is TRBD2 (5 bases). V was pared by 7 bases and J by 3 bases, with 23 bases between. This CDR3 spans 17 amino acids. Germline loops: CDR1 KGHDR, CDR2 SFDVKD. CDR3 in amino acids: CATSDNGVGHDKETQYF. The CDR3 bases are TGTGCCACCAGCGACAACGGGGTAGGGCACGATAAAGAGACCCAGTACTTC.

At least ten counts were recorded for this clonotype. This chain links TRBV20-1 with TRBJ1-3; 7 bases are a match to TRBD1. The germline CDR1 and CDR2 sequences are DFQATT and SNEGSKA (reference sequence). Germline trimming cut 3 bases from V and 2 bases from J; bases unmatched to any gene: 7. This CDR3 is built from 15 residues. Written as DNA, the CDR3 is TGCAGTGCTAGGGTTACCACAGGGGCTGGAAACACCATATATTTT. Its translation is CSARVTTGAGNTIYF.

This clonotype was counted only a few times. V and J are TRBV28 and TRBJ2-5; 8 bases line up with TRBD2. The CDR3 totals 14 residues. V was pared by 7 bases and J by 5 bases, with 9 bases of the junction left unmatched. Per the germline V gene, CDR1 is MDHEN and CDR2 is SYDVKM. CDR3 sequence: CASTSGGPRETQYF. The DNA of the CDR3 is TGTGCCAGCACCAGCGGGGGCCCCCGGGAGACCCAGTACTTC.

This clonotype has more than one count but fewer than ten. The chain links TRBV24-1 to TRBJ2-5; D ambiguous. Deletions cut 5 bases from V and 8 bases from J, with 8 bases between. This CDR3 is 11 amino acids long. Germline CDR1 reads KGHDR; CDR2 reads SFDVKD. The CDR3, as DNA: TGTGCCACCAGTGTCGAGAGAACCCAGTACTTC. Its protein product is CATSVERTQYF.

This clonotype was seen at least ten times. The J gene is TRBJ1-2, the V gene TRBV6-5; possibly TRBD1 for D (5 bases). In germline, CDR1 is MNHEY, CDR2 SVGAGI. Deletions cut 7 bases from V and 7 bases from J, with 13 bases between. CDR3 length: 12 amino acids. DNA of the CDR3: TGTGCCAGCAATGGGGGGAGGGTTGGCTACACCTTC. Translated, it gives CASNGGRVGYTF.

This rearrangement joins TRBV6-6 to TRBJ2-1, with unresolved D. CDR1 is MNHNY and CDR2 is SVGAGI in the germline V gene (reference sequence). This CDR3 has 12 residues. Deletions cut 5 bases from V and 5 bases from J, with 7 bases between. CDR3 region: CASSPADNEQFF. CDR3 nucleotide sequence: TGTGCCAGCAGTCCCGCTGACAATGAGCAGTTCTTC.

The chain joins TRBV19 to TRBJ1-5; D call uncertain. Trimming stripped 7 bases from V and 2 bases from J, with 12 bases between. CDR1 and CDR2 (germline): LNHDA, SQIVND (reference sequence). This CDR3 contains 14 residues. CDR3 DNA: TGTGCCAGTAATTTCTGGGCCCGCAATCAGCCCCAGCATTTT. Encoded protein: CASNFWARNQPQHF.

The CDR3 DNA sequence: TGCGCCAGCAGCTTGGCCAAGTCCTTCACAGATACGCAGTATTTT. Its translation is CASSLAKSFTDTQYF. The rearrangement links TRBV5-1 to TRBJ2-3; D uncertain. The germline V gene encodes CDR1 SGHRS and CDR2 YFSETQ. Trimming stripped 0 bases from V and 2 bases from J, with 10 bases between. The CDR3 extends over 15 amino acids. The full variable domain, rest sourced from reference TRBV5-1 and TRBJ2-3, is KAGVTQTPRYLIKTRGQQVTLSCSPISGHRSVSWYQQTPGQGLQFLFEYFSETQRNKGNFPGRFSGRQFSNSRSEMNVSTLELGDSALYLCASSLAKSFTDTQYFGPGTRLTVL.

In this sample, this clonotype turned up a few times. This chain connects TRBV4-3 to TRBJ1-1; no clear D gene. Germline CDR1 reads LGHNA; CDR2 reads YSLEER. V lost 4 bases, J lost 1 base, and 10 bases lay in between. This CDR3 is 14 amino acids long. The CDR3 nucleotides read TGCGCCAGCAGCCTATCCGTCAAGAACACTGAAGCTTTCTTT. Translation gives CASSLSVKNTEAFF.

This sequence joins TRBV5-5 and TRBJ1-5; tentatively, D is TRBD1 (5 bases). Trimming took off 0 bases at V and 9 bases at J, with 10 bases between the two ends. CDR1 is SGHKS, CDR2 YYEKEE, per germline (reference sequence). The CDR3 consists of 13 residues. This CDR3 is CASSLAMGTPQHF. Written as DNA, the CDR3 is TGTGCCAGCAGCTTGGCCATGGGGACGCCCCAGCATTTT.

This clonotype occurred a few times. The chain uses TRBV10-2 and TRBJ1-5; a weak D match, TRBD1 (6 bases). The germline V gene has CDR1 WSHSY and CDR2 SAAADI. This CDR3 has 18 amino acids. V lost 2 bases and J 0 bases, leaving 17 bases between the germline ends. The CDR3 protein is CASSETPRQALSNQPQHF. CDR3 nucleotides: TGCGCCAGCAGTGAGACCCCGCGACAGGCGCTTAGCAATCAGCCCCAGCATTTT.

A few counts support this clonotype. The CDR3 bases are TGTGCCAGCACCCCTTTAGTGCGGGGCAATCAGCCCCAGCATTTT. As protein: CASTPLVRGNQPQHF. The rearrangement joins TRBV28 to TRBJ1-5, with unresolved D. This CDR3 has 15 amino acids. The germline V gene has CDR1 MDHEN and CDR2 SYDVKM. The ends were cut back, 7 bases at V and 2 bases at J, with 15 bases in the middle.

The CDR3 here is CASGGAREPYNEQFF. CDR3 nucleotides: TGTGCCAGCGGGGGGGCCAGGGAGCCCTACAATGAGCAGTTCTTC. The V and J genes are TRBV11-2 and TRBJ2-1; maybe TRBD2 (7 bases). Trimming removed 8 bases from V and 2 bases from J, with 16 bases in between. Germline-derived CDR1 and CDR2 are SGHAT and FQNNGV. The CDR3 spans 15 residues.

This clonotype has just a few counts. The rearrangement uses TRBV10-3 and TRBJ2-7; 8 bases align to TRBD1. Germline-derived CDR1 and CDR2 are ENHRY and SYGVKD. This CDR3 comprises 13 residues. V gave up 4 bases and J gave up 6 bases; unmatched junction bases: 5. The CDR3 bases are TGTGCCATCAGTGCGGACAGGGAGGCCGAGCAGTACTTC. As protein: CAISADREAEQYF.